Listed below are T cell receptor beta chains from one sample, sequenced in a study of shared clonotypes between healthy human individuals. The assay was immunoSEQ multiplex PCR, and TCRdb's table has in-frame clones only and misses some. The sample holds about 480,000 clones, 60% to 80% seen once. The sample comprised PBMCs. These receptors all stem from a woman aged 40 to 50 in good health. Some clones in this sample may be carry-over from other donors' samples. CDR3s leave out the opening cysteine and the closing phenylalanine or tryptophan. The order of the fields is V gene, CDR3 length, J gene, CDR3 protein.

>TRBV7-9|14|TRBJ1-6
ASSPGQSSYNSPLH
>TRBV6-5|12|TRBJ1-2
ASSPNFAANGYT
>TRBV7-3|13|TRBJ2-3
ASSLAGSVTDTQY
>TRBV10-3|18|TRBJ1-1
AISESRTNRELPKNTEAF
>TRBV7-8|11|TRBJ2-7
ASSLTHTYEQY
>TRBV19|13|TRBJ2-6
ASTLRAYGANVLT
>TRBV5-3|15|TRBJ2-7
ARSLGTRMTGFYEQY
>TRBV5-5|12|TRBJ1-2
ASSWGTRAHGYT
>TRBV6-6|11|TRBJ2-7
ASSRRGRYEQY
>TRBV28|13|TRBJ1-1
ASSFGGTMNTEAF
>TRBV11-2|13|TRBJ2-3
ASSSRKEATDTQY
>TRBV30|12|TRBJ1-4
AWTPGRTNEKLF
>TRBV30|13|TRBJ2-7
AWNPGLAGGYEQY
>TRBV19|11|TRBJ1-1
ASSVGLGTEAF
>TRBV7-2|11|TRBJ2-7
ASTPSGAYEQY
>TRBV6-1|12|TRBJ2-5
ASSATGGQETQY
>TRBV6-4|13|TRBJ2-3
ASSYGREATDTQY